Each of the 5 T cell receptor beta chains below was sequenced from the same sample in a study of blood T cell repertoires in COVID-19. TCRdb's copy holds only in-frame clones and misses some; the assay was immunoSEQ multiplex PCR. Of under 300,000 clones in the sample, about 90% were seen once. The sequenced material came from PBMCs or T cells enriched from blood (not recorded which). The receptors stem from a woman in her thirties or forties who had been exposed to COVID-19.

This chain joins TRBV2 and TRBJ1-2; tentatively, D is TRBD1 (5 bases). Trimming cost V 4 bases and J 13 bases, with 13 bases left between them. The CDR3 totals 11 residues. Germline V CDR1 and CDR2: SNHLY, FYNNEI. The CDR3 DNA sequence: TGTGCCAGCAGTGCATCAGGGTTGGGCACCTTC. Its protein product is CASSASGLGTF.

V gene TRBV7-3 combines with J gene TRBJ1-2, with D possibly matching TRBD1 (5 bases). Germline values: CDR1 SGHTA, CDR2 FQGTGA. The CDR3 runs to 16 residues. V dropped 5 bases and J dropped 5 bases, with 21 bases sitting between them. The chain's CDR3 is CASSANSGTAPYGYTF. The CDR3, as DNA: TGTGCCAGCAGCGCTAACTCCGGGACTGCCCCTTATGGCTACACCTTC.

The J gene is TRBJ2-3, the V gene TRBV9; possible D gene TRBD1, 6 bases. Deletions cut 0 bases from V and 0 bases from J, with 8 bases between. This CDR3 contains 15 residues. CDR1 is SGDLS, CDR2 YYNGEE, per germline. The DNA of the CDR3 is TGTGCCAGCAGCGTAGGAACAGGGAGCACAGATACGCAGTATTTT. Its protein product is CASSVGTGSTDTQYF.

This sequence joins TRBV5-4 and TRBJ1-1; no clear D. Germline CDR1 reads SGHNT; CDR2 reads YYREEE (reference sequence). V was trimmed by 5 bases and J by 0 bases, leaving 14 bases between them. The CDR3 contains 15 residues. CDR3 protein: CASRLAGPMNTEAFF. The CDR3 coding sequence is TGTGCCAGCAGGCTGGCAGGCCCGATGAACACTGAAGCTTTCTTT.

The chain is built from TRBV27 and TRBJ1-1; D perhaps matches TRBD1 (6 bases). This CDR3 is built from 15 residues. From germline, CDR1 is MNHEY and CDR2 SMNVEV (reference sequence). V gave up 4 bases and J gave up 1 base, with 13 bases separating them. CDR3 sequence: CASSSYRVGNTEAFF. CDR3 DNA: TGTGCCAGCAGTTCGTACAGGGTAGGGAACACTGAAGCTTTCTTT.